This TCR beta chain was sequenced during a study of CD4+ T cells in melanoma. Overall study findings and caveats: A reported correlation linked neoantigen-specific CD4+ T cells to CD8+, macrophage and B cell function.

The protocol was immunoSEQ multiplex PCR, while the TCRdb copy is restricted to in-frame clones and leaves out a portion. This table holds about 50,000 clones, 89% found once. CDR3 size: 14 residues. With 3 bases clipped from V and 8 bases from J, the junction kept 7 bases outside the gene matches. Germline CDR1 reads SGHNT; CDR2 reads YYREEE (reference sequence). This clone showed up just once. Its specificity is not known. The chain is built from TRBV5-4 and TRBJ1-4, with 7 positions matching TRBD1. The clonotype comes from a human donor with melanoma. The sequenced material came from peripheral blood. CDR3 in amino acids: CASSSLRDREKLFF. CDR3 in DNA: TGTGCCAGCAGCTCGCTCCGGGACAGAGAAAAACTGTTTTTT. Drawing the rest from reference TRBV5-4 and TRBJ1-4, the complete variable domain is ETGVTQSPTHLIKTRGQQVTLRCSSQSGHNTVSWYQQALGQGPQFIFQYYREEENGRGNFPPRFSGLQFPNYSSELNVNALELDDSALYLCASSSLRDREKLFFGSGTQLSVL.